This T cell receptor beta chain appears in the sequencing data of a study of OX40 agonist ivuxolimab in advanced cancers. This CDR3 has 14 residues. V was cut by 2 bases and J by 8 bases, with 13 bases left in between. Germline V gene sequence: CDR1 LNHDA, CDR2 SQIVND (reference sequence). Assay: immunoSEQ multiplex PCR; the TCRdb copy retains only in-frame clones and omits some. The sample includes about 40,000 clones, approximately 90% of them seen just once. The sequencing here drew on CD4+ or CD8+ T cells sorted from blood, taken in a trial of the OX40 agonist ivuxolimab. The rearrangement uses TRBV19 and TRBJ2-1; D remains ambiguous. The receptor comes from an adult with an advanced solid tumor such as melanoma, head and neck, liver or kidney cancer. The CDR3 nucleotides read TGTGCCAGTAGTATAAGATCGGGTGGGGATGAGCAGTTCTTC. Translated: CASSIRSGGDEQFF.